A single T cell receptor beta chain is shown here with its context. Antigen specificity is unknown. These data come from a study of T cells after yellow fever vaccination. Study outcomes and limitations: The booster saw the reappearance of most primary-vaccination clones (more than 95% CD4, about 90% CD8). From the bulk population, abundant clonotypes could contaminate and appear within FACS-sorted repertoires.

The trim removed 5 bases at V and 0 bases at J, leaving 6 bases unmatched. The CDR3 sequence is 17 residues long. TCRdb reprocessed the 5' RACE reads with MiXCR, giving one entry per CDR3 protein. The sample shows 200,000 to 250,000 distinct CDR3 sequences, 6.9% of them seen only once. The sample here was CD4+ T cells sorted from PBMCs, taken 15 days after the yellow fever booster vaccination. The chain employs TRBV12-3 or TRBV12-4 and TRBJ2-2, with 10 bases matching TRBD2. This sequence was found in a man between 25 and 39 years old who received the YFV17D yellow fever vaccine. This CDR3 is CASSLIAGGTNTGELFF. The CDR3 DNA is TGTGCCAGCAGTCTCATAGCGGGAGGAACGAACACCGGGGAGCTGTTTTTT.